This TCR beta chain was captured by sequencing in a study of cytotoxic CD8 clonotypes in ibrutinib-treated CLL. Generated by immunoSEQ multiplex PCR, the TCRdb table keeps only in-frame clones and is missing some. The table records around 310,000 clones, 70% to 80% of them present only once. The CDR3 has 18 amino acids. Looked up from germline, CDR1 is MNHEY and CDR2 is SMNVEV (reference sequence). V shed 1 base, J shed 3 bases, and the junction held 8 bases outside the gene matches. The receptor was isolated from a human donor with chronic lymphocytic leukemia. This chain connects TRBV27 to TRBJ2-1; the match to TRBD2 covers 11 bases. The input for sequencing was PBMCs, taken before ibrutinib treatment. CDR3 sequence (DNA): TGTGCCAGCAGTTTATATCGTAGCGGGAGGGCTTACTACAATGAGCAGTTCTTC. This codes for CASSLYRSGRAYYNEQFF.